This T cell receptor (beta chain) was profiled in a study of T cells in Graves' hyperthyroidism and ophthalmopathy. The study, taken as a whole, reports: Researchers found most expanded thyroid clonotypes above 0.001 in blood as well.

About this clonotype itself: The antigen remains unidentified.

The source material, RNA transcripts, was used to amplify TCR beta CDR3 regions. RT-PCR in the first round (using the HTBI primer set) targeted the TCR CDR3. TCRdb itself ran the multiplex PCR reads through MiXCR, one entry per CDR3 protein. The data show 250,000 to 300,000 distinct CDR3 sequences, about 14% seen once. Germline CDR1 GTSNPN, CDR2 SVGIG (reference sequence). Trimming stripped 4 bases from V and 4 bases from J, with 10 bases between. This CDR3 is built from 12 residues. Together with thyroid ultrasound, orbital computed tomography, serum thyroxine and TRAb, clinical symptoms were used for diagnoses. Preceding any ophthalmopathy symptoms, the blood sample dates from first hyperthyroidism diagnosis. Source material for PBMCs was 10 ml fresh peripheral blood.

Material: blood. The source of this sequence is a woman in her thirties or forties with Graves' hyperthyroidism that later progressed to Graves' ophthalmopathy. V usage is TRBV30 and J usage is TRBJ1-1; D unresolved. CDR3: CAWKIWGTEAFF. DNA for the CDR3: TGTGCCTGGAAAATCTGGGGCACTGAAGCTTTCTTT.